This T cell receptor (beta chain) was recorded in a study of blood T cell repertoires in COVID-19. Study at large: COVID-19 samples collected from the United States, Italy and Spain covered acute and convalescent phases. In each case, the material was cDNA or gDNA derived from T cells, B-cell-depleted T cells, or PBMCs.

Per the study methods: Estimates of nucleated cell counts were drawn from the amplification of reference gene primers. Clones were sequenced by immunoSEQ multiplex PCR, and TCRdb holds only the in-frame ones, with some missing. D and trimming were read from the DNA, whereas the V and J calls and clone size are those reported in that table. There are about 230,000 clones in the sample; roughly 80% occur only once, and 2.5% to 3% lies in the top ten. With respect to this clone: At one boundary the junction diverges from the germline segment, which might be a read error.

The CDR3 contains 18 residues. CDR1 SQVTM and CDR2 ANQGSEA come from the germline V gene. The chain employs TRBV29-1 and TRBJ2-3, with D perhaps matching TRBD1 (5 bases). The sequenced sample was peripheral blood. This TCR came from a woman aged 70-85 years with active or convalescent COVID-19. Here the CDR3 DNA reads TGCAGCGTTCAAGAGTGGCAGGGAAGACTGTCTAGCACAGATACGCAGTATTTT. Protein sequence: CSVQEWQGRLSSTDTQYF.